This TCR beta chain was identified in a study of T cells in Graves' hyperthyroidism and ophthalmopathy. RNA transcripts served as the template for amplifying TCR beta CDR3 regions. In the first-round RT-PCR of the TCR CDR3, the HTBI primer set was used. TCRdb re-analysed the multiplex PCR reads in MiXCR, keeping a single row per CDR3 protein. Here the sample spans 500,000 to 650,000 distinct CDR3 sequences, about 15% being singletons. This clonotype was observed at least ten times. Trimming removed 0 bases at V and 8 bases at J, with 11 bases between. The CDR3 runs 14 residues. CDR1 and CDR2 from the germline V gene are LGHNA and YNFKEQ.

The chain couples TRBV4-2 to TRBJ2-1; D is ambiguous. Sequenced: blood. The sequence came from a woman aged 18-30 years with Graves' ophthalmopathy. This chain's CDR3 is CASSQDLPGHEQFF. CDR3 sequence (DNA): TGTGCCAGCAGCCAAGATTTACCGGGTCATGAGCAGTTCTTC.